This is a list of T cell receptor beta chains from one sample in a study of vaccination and CD4 T cells after COVID-19. These TCRs' antigens remain unknown. Using its own MiXCR run on the PCR reads, TCRdb lists one record per CDR3 protein. The table includes about 19,000 distinct CDR3 sequences, just over 60% detected once. The sequenced material came from CD4+ T cells from blood, cultured in vitro. Receptor source: a human donor who had recovered from COVID-19. The CDR3 runs from the conserved cysteine through the conserved F or W. The D gene is left open where the match is weak. Part of the rows lack a size; the others show once, few, many or a class for expanded clones.

14	TRBV19	NA	NA	TRBJ2-1	TGTGCCAGTAGTATAGATAGCTCCTACAATGAGCAGTTCTTC	CASSIDSSYNEQFF
17	TRBV7-9	NA	NA	TRBJ2-7	TGTGCCAGCAGCTCGACCCAACCGGGGGCCTTCCTCTACGAGCAGTACTTC	CASSSTQPGAFLYEQYF
16	TRBV4-2	NA	once	TRBJ2-3	TGTGCCAGCAGCCCTGGTGGCGGATCTAGCACAGATACGCAGTATTTT	CASSPGGGSSTDTQYF
14	TRBV6-4	NA	NA	TRBJ2-2	TGTGCCAGCAGGCGACTAGTGGGGACCGGGGAGCTGTTTTTT	CASRRLVGTGELFF
14	TRBV5-1	NA	NA	TRBJ2-3	TGCGCCAGCACGGCCGGGACTCCAAGGCTAACGCAGTATTTT	CASTAGTPRLTQYF
15	TRBV12-3/TRBV12-4	NA	NA	TRBJ2-3	TGTGCCAGCAGGATGGGCCCCTGGGGCACAGATACGCAGTATTTT	CASRMGPWGTDTQYF
15	TRBV7-3	TRBD1	NA	TRBJ2-7	TGTGCCAGCAGCTTACTCGGGACAGGGGACTACGAGCAGTACTTC	CASSLLGTGDYEQYF
14	TRBV2	NA	NA	TRBJ2-5	TGTGCCAGCAGTGGGATTAGCAAACAAGAGACCCAGTACTTC	CASSGISKQETQYF
15	TRBV6-1	NA	NA	TRBJ2-7	TGTGCCAGCAGTACGACCCCCGGGACCCCCTACGAGCAGTACTTC	CASSTTPGTPYEQYF
15	TRBV7-9	TRBD2	few	TRBJ2-1	TGTGCCAGCAGCGAAGGGCTAGCGGGGATGGATGAGCAGTTCTTC	CASSEGLAGMDEQFF
16	TRBV7-3	NA	once	TRBJ2-1	TGTGCCAGCAGCCCCCCTGTTGTGAAGTTCTACAATGAGCAGTTCTTC	CASSPPVVKFYNEQFF
16	TRBV6-1	TRBD1	NA	TRBJ1-5	TGTGCCAGCAAGCTCTCCGGGACAGGGGCGACTCAGCCCCAGCATTTT	CASKLSGTGATQPQHF
14	TRBV20-1	TRBD2	NA	TRBJ2-3	TGCAGTGCCCCAGGAGCGGGAGCGACAGATACGCAGTATTTT	CSAPGAGATDTQYF
13	TRBV28	TRBD1	NA	TRBJ1-1	TGTGCCAGCAGAGGGACAGGGAACACTGAAGCTTTCTTT	CASRGTGNTEAFF